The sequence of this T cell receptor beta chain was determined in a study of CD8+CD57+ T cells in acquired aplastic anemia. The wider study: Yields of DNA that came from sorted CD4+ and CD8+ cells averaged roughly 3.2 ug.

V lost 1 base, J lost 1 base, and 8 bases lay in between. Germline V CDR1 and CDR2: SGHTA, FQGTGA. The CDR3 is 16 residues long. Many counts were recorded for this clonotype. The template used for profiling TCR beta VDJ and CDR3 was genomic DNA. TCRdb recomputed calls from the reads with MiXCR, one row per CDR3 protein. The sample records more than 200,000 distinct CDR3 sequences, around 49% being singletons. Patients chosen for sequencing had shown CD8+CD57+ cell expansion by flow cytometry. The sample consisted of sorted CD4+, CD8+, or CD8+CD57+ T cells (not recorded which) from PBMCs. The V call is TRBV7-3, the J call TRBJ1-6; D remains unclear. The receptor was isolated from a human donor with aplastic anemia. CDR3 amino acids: CASSLMAGSYNSPLHF. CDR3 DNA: TGTGCCAGCAGCTTAATGGCGGGATCCTATAATTCACCCCTCCACTTT.